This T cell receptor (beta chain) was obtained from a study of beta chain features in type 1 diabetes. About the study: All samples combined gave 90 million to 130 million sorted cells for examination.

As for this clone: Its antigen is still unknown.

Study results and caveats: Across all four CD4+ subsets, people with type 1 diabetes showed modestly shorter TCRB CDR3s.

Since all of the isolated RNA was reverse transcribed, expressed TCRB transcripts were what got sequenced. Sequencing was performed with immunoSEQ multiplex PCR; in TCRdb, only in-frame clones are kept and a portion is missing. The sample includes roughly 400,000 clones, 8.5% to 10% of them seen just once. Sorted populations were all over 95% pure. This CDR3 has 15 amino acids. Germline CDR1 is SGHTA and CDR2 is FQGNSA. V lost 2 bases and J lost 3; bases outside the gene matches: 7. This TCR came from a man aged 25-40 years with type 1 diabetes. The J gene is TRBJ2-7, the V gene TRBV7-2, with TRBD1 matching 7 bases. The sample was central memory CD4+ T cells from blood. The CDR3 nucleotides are TGTGCCAGCAGCTTACTTCCGACAGGGCTCTACGAGCAGTACTTC. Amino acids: CASSLLPTGLYEQYF.